This TCR beta chain was sequenced during a study of T-cell reconstitution after alpha-beta-depleted transplantation in children. This clonotype was counted many times. This CDR3 spans 16 amino acids. The germline V and J ends were trimmed by 3 bases and 0 bases, with 12 bases remaining between them. The germline V gene has CDR1 MGHDK and CDR2 SYGVNS. The TCRbeta library incorporated unique molecular identifiers. MiXCR, run by TCRdb on the PCR reads, gives a single entry per CDR3 protein. The sample includes some 240,000 distinct CDR3 sequences, approximately 9.7% of them seen just once. The V gene is TRBV25-1, the J gene TRBJ2-1; D is possibly TRBD2 (6 bases). The sequenced sample was PBMCs from the stem cell graft donor, obtained from the stem cell graft. This clonotype was sampled from a human donor who donated a stem cell graft to a child with SCID. The CDR3 DNA reads as TGTGCCAGCAGTGACCACTCGGGGGTCTCCTACAATGAGCAGTTCTTC. Translated, it gives CASSDHSGVSYNEQFF.